The clone carrying this T cell receptor beta chain came up a few times. These data originate in a study of T-cell reconstitution after alpha-beta-depleted transplantation in children. There are 16 residues in the CDR3. Germline V CDR1 and CDR2: SGHRS, YFSETQ. The germline V and J ends were trimmed by 4 bases and 2 bases, with 18 bases remaining between them. The TCRbeta library incorporated unique molecular identifiers. From the PCR reads, TCRdb called clonotypes with MiXCR, one entry per CDR3 protein. Of hundreds of thousands of distinct CDR3 sequences detected, 15% to 20% appear once; the ten largest clones hold 1.1%.

This sequence was found in a human donor who donated a stem cell graft to a child with acute myeloid leukemia. This sample comprised PBMCs from the stem cell graft donor, obtained from the stem cell graft. The chain combines TRBV5-1 with TRBJ2-5; D is uncertain. CDR3 DNA: TGCGCCAGCAGCCCCGAAGGTTACAGTTATCAAGAGACCCAGTACTTC. Residues: CASSPEGYSYQETQYF.